Listed below are T cell receptor beta chains from one sample, sequenced in a study of T-cell reconstitution after alpha-beta-depleted transplantation in children. TCRdb fed the PCR reads into MiXCR, producing one record per CDR3 protein. Here the sample spans around 180,000 distinct CDR3 sequences, 11% being singletons. Here the sequenced sample was PBMCs, taken before TCRalphabeta/CD19-depleted stem cell transplant. The source of these receptors is a boy between 2 and 15 years old with acute myeloid leukemia, due to receive a stem cell transplant. CDR3s include the opening cysteine and the closing phenylalanine or tryptophan. A D gene is named only where the DNA matches it firmly. A row's size may be missing; if present it is once, few, many or a size class.

j_call: TRBJ2-3; v_call: TRBV3-1; d_call: .; clone_size: many; cdr3_aa: CASSQFRGGASDTQYF; cdr3_nt: TGTGCCAGCAGCCAATTTAGGGGGGGTGCGTCAGATACGCAGTATTTT
j_call: TRBJ2-1; v_call: TRBV3-1; d_call: .; clone_size: many; cdr3_aa: CASSPSRVYNEQFF; cdr3_nt: TGTGCCAGCAGCCCCTCGCGAGTCTACAATGAGCAGTTCTTC
j_call: TRBJ1-5; v_call: TRBV6-5; d_call: TRBD1; clone_size: many; cdr3_aa: CATRYSGTGGNQPQHF; cdr3_nt: TGTGCCACCCGTTACTCCGGGACAGGGGGCAATCAGCCCCAGCATTTT
j_call: TRBJ2-1; v_call: TRBV29-1; d_call: TRBD2; clone_size: many; cdr3_aa: CSVEETSGGRNEQFF; cdr3_nt: TGCAGCGTTGAAGAAACTAGCGGGGGGCGCAATGAGCAGTTCTTC
j_call: TRBJ1-1; v_call: TRBV12-3/TRBV12-4; d_call: .; clone_size: many; cdr3_aa: CASSLEEAEAFF; cdr3_nt: TGTGCCAGCAGTTTAGAGGAAGCTGAAGCTTTCTTT
j_call: TRBJ1-4; v_call: TRBV10-2; d_call: .; clone_size: few; cdr3_aa: CASRESEKLFF; cdr3_nt: TGCGCCAGCAGGGAGAGCGAAAAACTGTTTTTT
j_call: TRBJ1-1; v_call: TRBV11-2; d_call: .; clone_size: many; cdr3_aa: CASSLNFGCTEAFF; cdr3_nt: TGTGCCAGCAGCTTAAATTTCGGCTGCACTGAAGCTTTCTTT
j_call: TRBJ2-2; v_call: TRBV29-1; d_call: TRBD1; clone_size: many; cdr3_aa: CSVEGQTNTGELFF; cdr3_nt: TGCAGCGTTGAGGGACAGACGAACACCGGGGAGCTGTTTTTT
j_call: TRBJ2-1; v_call: TRBV27; d_call: TRBD1; clone_size: many; cdr3_aa: CASRRTGTHEQFF; cdr3_nt: TGTGCCAGCAGAAGGACAGGGACGCATGAGCAGTTCTTC
j_call: TRBJ1-1; v_call: TRBV10-2; d_call: .; clone_size: .; cdr3_aa: CASIRGPEVFF; cdr3_nt: TGCGCCAGCATAAGGGGTCCAGAAGTTTTCTTT
j_call: TRBJ2-1; v_call: TRBV5-6; d_call: .; clone_size: many; cdr3_aa: CASSLTDTYNEQFF; cdr3_nt: TGTGCCAGCAGCTTGACAGATACCTACAATGAGCAGTTCTTC
j_call: TRBJ1-2; v_call: TRBV24-1; d_call: .; clone_size: many; cdr3_aa: CATSDTYRNYGYTF; cdr3_nt: TGTGCCACCAGTGATACGTACCGCAACTATGGCTACACCTTC
j_call: TRBJ2-5; v_call: TRBV20-1; d_call: .; clone_size: many; cdr3_aa: CSARDPGGPYQTQYF; cdr3_nt: TGCAGTGCTAGAGATCCCGGGGGCCCTTATCAGACCCAGTACTTC
j_call: TRBJ2-1; v_call: TRBV14; d_call: .; clone_size: many; cdr3_aa: CASSQGGTVYNEQFF; cdr3_nt: TGTGCCAGCAGCCAAGGCGGGACAGTGTACAATGAGCAGTTCTTC
j_call: TRBJ1-5; v_call: TRBV11-2; d_call: .; clone_size: many; cdr3_aa: CASSLGRGQNQPQHF; cdr3_nt: TGTGCCAGCAGCTTAGGACGCGGCCAGAATCAGCCCCAGCATTTT
j_call: TRBJ1-1; v_call: TRBV29-1; d_call: .; clone_size: many; cdr3_aa: CSVELGSNTEAFF; cdr3_nt: TGCAGCGTTGAACTAGGGTCAAACACTGAAGCTTTCTTT
j_call: TRBJ1-2; v_call: TRBV29-1; d_call: TRBD1; clone_size: many; cdr3_aa: CSAPGQGFGGYTF; cdr3_nt: TGCAGCGCACCGGGACAGGGGTTTGGTGGCTACACCTTC
j_call: TRBJ2-5; v_call: TRBV29-1; d_call: TRBD2; clone_size: many; cdr3_aa: CSVEAGGLQETQYF; cdr3_nt: TGCAGCGTTGAGGCGGGAGGGCTCCAAGAGACCCAGTACTTC
j_call: TRBJ1-1; v_call: TRBV29-1; d_call: .; clone_size: many; cdr3_aa: CSVRRMNTEAFF; cdr3_nt: TGCAGCGTTCGACGGATGAACACTGAAGCTTTCTTT
j_call: TRBJ1-2; v_call: TRBV5-4; d_call: .; clone_size: many; cdr3_aa: CASSAGRGRTNGYGYTF; cdr3_nt: TGTGCCAGCAGCGCTGGTAGGGGTAGGACGAATGGCTATGGCTACACCTTC
j_call: TRBJ1-1; v_call: TRBV29-1; d_call: .; clone_size: many; cdr3_aa: CSVLNTEAFF; cdr3_nt: TGCAGCGTTCTGAACACTGAAGCTTTCTTT
j_call: TRBJ2-7; v_call: TRBV20-1; d_call: TRBD1; clone_size: many; cdr3_aa: CSATNHRDSHEQYF; cdr3_nt: TGCAGTGCTACAAACCACCGGGACAGCCACGAGCAGTACTTC
j_call: TRBJ2-1; v_call: TRBV7-2; d_call: .; clone_size: many; cdr3_aa: CASSLVASRYNEQFF; cdr3_nt: TGTGCCAGCAGCTTAGTGGCTAGCCGGTACAATGAGCAGTTCTTC
j_call: TRBJ2-3; v_call: TRBV5-1; d_call: TRBD1; clone_size: many; cdr3_aa: CASSLGTVTDTQYF; cdr3_nt: TGCGCCAGCAGCTTAGGGACAGTCACAGATACGCAGTATTTT
j_call: TRBJ1-1; v_call: TRBV13; d_call: .; clone_size: few; cdr3_aa: CASSGPGQDVPKLNTEAFF; cdr3_nt: TGTGCCAGCAGCGGACCGGGACAAGACGTTCCTAAACTGAACACTGAAGCTTTCTTT
j_call: TRBJ2-7; v_call: TRBV5-1; d_call: .; clone_size: many; cdr3_aa: CASRGRNEQYF; cdr3_nt: TGCGCCAGCAGGGGGAGAAACGAGCAGTACTTC
j_call: TRBJ2-4; v_call: TRBV25-1; d_call: TRBD1; clone_size: many; cdr3_aa: CASSEDRGSNIQYF; cdr3_nt: TGTGCCAGCAGTGAAGACAGGGGCTCAAACATTCAGTACTTC
j_call: TRBJ2-1; v_call: TRBV2; d_call: .; clone_size: many; cdr3_aa: CASSDVSNEQFF; cdr3_nt: TGTGCCAGCAGTGACGTATCCAATGAGCAGTTCTTC
j_call: TRBJ2-1; v_call: TRBV5-1; d_call: TRBD1; clone_size: many; cdr3_aa: CASSLEGQRQFF; cdr3_nt: TGCGCCAGCAGCTTGGAGGGACAGAGGCAGTTCTTC
j_call: TRBJ2-7; v_call: TRBV20-1; d_call: .; clone_size: many; cdr3_aa: CSARDTGLSSYEQYF; cdr3_nt: TGCAGTGCTAGAGATACAGGGCTGAGCTCCTACGAGCAGTACTTC
j_call: TRBJ2-5; v_call: TRBV28; d_call: .; clone_size: many; cdr3_aa: CASSLTVFPGETQYF; cdr3_nt: TGTGCCAGCAGCCTCACGGTGTTCCCCGGGGAGACCCAGTACTTC
j_call: TRBJ1-2; v_call: TRBV7-9; d_call: TRBD1; clone_size: many; cdr3_aa: CASSSPDRVNYGYTF; cdr3_nt: TGTGCCAGCAGCTCGCCCGACAGGGTTAACTATGGCTACACCTTC
j_call: TRBJ2-5; v_call: TRBV20-1; d_call: .; clone_size: many; cdr3_aa: CSAQQRTGLEGRQETQYF; cdr3_nt: TGCAGTGCCCAACAAAGAACGGGATTGGAGGGACGCCAAGAGACCCAGTACTTC
j_call: TRBJ1-5; v_call: TRBV12-3/TRBV12-4; d_call: .; clone_size: many; cdr3_aa: CASSLDLRPQHF; cdr3_nt: TGTGCCAGCAGTTTAGATTTGAGACCCCAGCATTTT
j_call: TRBJ2-5; v_call: TRBV3-1; d_call: TRBD2; clone_size: few; cdr3_aa: CASSWEAGGGETQYF; cdr3_nt: TGTGCCAGCAGCTGGGAAGCGGGGGGAGGAGAGACCCAGTACTTC
j_call: TRBJ2-2; v_call: TRBV27; d_call: .; clone_size: many; cdr3_aa: CASSWIWTVGELFF; cdr3_nt: TGTGCCAGCAGTTGGATCTGGACCGTCGGGGAGCTGTTTTTT